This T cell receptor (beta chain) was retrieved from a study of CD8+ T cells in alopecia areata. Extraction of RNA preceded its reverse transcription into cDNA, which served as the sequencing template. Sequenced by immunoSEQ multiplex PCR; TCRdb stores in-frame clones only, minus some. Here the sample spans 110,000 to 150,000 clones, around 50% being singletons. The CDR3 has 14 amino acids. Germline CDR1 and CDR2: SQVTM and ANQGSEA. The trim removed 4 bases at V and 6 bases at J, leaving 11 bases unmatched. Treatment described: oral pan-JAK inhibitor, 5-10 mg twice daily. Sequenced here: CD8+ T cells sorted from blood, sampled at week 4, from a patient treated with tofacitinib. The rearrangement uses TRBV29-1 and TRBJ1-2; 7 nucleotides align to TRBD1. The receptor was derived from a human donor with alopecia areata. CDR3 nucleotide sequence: TGCAGCGTTGGGAAAGGGGACAGATGGGATGGCTACACCTTC. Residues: CSVGKGDRWDGYTF.